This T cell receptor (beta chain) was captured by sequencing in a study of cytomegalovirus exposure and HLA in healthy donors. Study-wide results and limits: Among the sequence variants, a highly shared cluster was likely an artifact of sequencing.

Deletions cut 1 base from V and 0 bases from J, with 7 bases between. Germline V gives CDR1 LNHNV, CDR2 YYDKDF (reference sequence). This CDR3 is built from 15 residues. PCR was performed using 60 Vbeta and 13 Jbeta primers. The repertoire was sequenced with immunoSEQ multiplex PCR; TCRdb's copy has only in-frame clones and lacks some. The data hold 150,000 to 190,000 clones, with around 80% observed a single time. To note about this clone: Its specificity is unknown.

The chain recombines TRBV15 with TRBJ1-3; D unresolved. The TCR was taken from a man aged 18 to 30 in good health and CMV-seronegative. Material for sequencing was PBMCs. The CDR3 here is CATSRVTGSGNTIYF. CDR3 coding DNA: TGTGCCACCAGCAGAGTCACGGGCTCTGGAAACACCATATATTTT.